Sequencing of this T cell receptor beta chain was carried out in a study of patients and donors after allogeneic stem cell transplantation. CDR3 length: 15 residues. Per the germline V gene, CDR1 is LGHDT and CDR2 is YNNKEL (reference sequence). Trimming removed 5 bases from V and 2 bases from J; junction bases left unmatched: 8. One entry per CDR3 protein, called by TCRdb with MiXCR from the RT-PCR reads. The data show under 200,000 distinct CDR3 sequences, with approximately 30% seen just once and around 3% held by the top ten. The sequence was collected from a human donor who was either an allogeneic HSCT recipient or a stem cell or donor lymphocyte infusion donor (not recorded which). It is not recorded whose cells these are; they may come from a transplant donor. The chain combines TRBV3-1 with TRBJ1-1; TRBD1 matches 7 bases. The sequencing input was blood, either unsorted or a sorted T cell fraction (not recorded which). The chain's CDR3 is CASSKHTGANTEAFF. The CDR3 nucleotides are TGTGCCAGCAGCAAACACACAGGGGCAAACACTGAAGCTTTCTTT.